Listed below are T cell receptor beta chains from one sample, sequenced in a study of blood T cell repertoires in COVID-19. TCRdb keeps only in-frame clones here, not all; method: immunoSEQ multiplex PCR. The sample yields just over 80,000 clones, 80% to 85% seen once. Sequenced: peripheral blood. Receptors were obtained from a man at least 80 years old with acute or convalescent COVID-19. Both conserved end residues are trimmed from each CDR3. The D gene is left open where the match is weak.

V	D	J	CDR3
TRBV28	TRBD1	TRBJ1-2	ASSTTGNGYT
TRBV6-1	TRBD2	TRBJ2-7	ASSRTSGREEQY
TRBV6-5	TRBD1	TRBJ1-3	ASRPGQGSGNTIY
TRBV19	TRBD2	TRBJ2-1	ASSGGPGLAGNSYNEQF
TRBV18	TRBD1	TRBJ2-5	ASSDRGETQY
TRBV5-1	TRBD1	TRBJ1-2	ASAIGGRTDYGYT
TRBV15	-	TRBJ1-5	ATSRVVGALSNQPQH
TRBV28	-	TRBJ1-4	ASSSAGAANEKLF
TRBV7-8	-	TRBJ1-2	ASSLGAALTYGYT
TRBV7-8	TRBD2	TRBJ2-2	ASSTPGGRVGELF
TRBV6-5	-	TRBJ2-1	ASSSGYNEQF
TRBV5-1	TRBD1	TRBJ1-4	ASSLEGTGGKLF